Included here is one TCR beta chain sequence, with context. Its antigen is not identified. The data were taken from a study of T-cell memory formation after mild COVID-19. One entry per CDR3 protein, called by TCRdb with MiXCR from the 5' RACE reads. The table has 280,000 or so distinct CDR3 sequences, roughly 18% seen once. Findings and limits, study-wide: Day 15 to 85 contracting clones showed balanced CD4/CD8; day 15 to 37 expanders favored CD4+.

The receptor's source is a man aged 18 to 29 who had mild COVID-19 (a few samples of this study predate the infection). Cell type and time point are not known. The sample was PBMCs or a T cell subset sorted from them (not recorded which).

The CDR3 is CSATGTGGNEKLFF. CDR3 bases: TGCAGTGCGACCGGGACGGGAGGGAATGAAAAACTGTTTTTT. The J gene is TRBJ1-4, the V gene TRBV20-1; maybe TRBD1 (5 bases). The CDR3 length is 14 residues. CDR1 and CDR2 (germline): DFQATT, SNEGSKA (reference sequence). V was shortened by 6 bases and J by 5 bases, with 16 bases between the two germline ends.